Described below is a single TCR beta chain sequence and its context. Its antigen is currently not known. The sample holds no much larger clone one base away, and base qualities are not on file. Healthy HIV-negative adults with no recently reported acute infections or vaccinations were included as donors. Every donor was a Caucasian adult residing in Nashville, Tennessee, USA. Magnetic negative selection was used to enrich CD4+ T cells, after which naive cells were positively selected on CD45RA and the negative fraction became the memory subset. Blood was obtained by leukapheresis, after which PBMCs were separated by Ficoll-Histopaque density gradient centrifugation and cryopreserved in liquid nitrogen vapor phase. Purity and quantity of every magnetically sorted T cell population were checked by analytical flow cytometry. Each sorted fraction had its genomic DNA isolated and then quantified by UV absorbance on a Nanodrop 2000c.

At the junction V is shortened by 2 bases and J by 3 bases, with 11 bases in between. The germline V gene gives CDR1 as ENHRY and CDR2 as SYGVKD. Measured from the cysteine to the phenylalanine, the CDR3 is 15 residues long. CDR3 DNA is the only sequence kept; it has 45 bases, read in frame from the first base. Using the deep immunoSEQ assay, TCR CDR3 regions were amplified from genomic DNA by multiplex PCR. Genomic DNA extracted from each cell subset was distributed evenly over all wells of several immunoSEQ 96-well plates, and each plate served as one replicate. For sorted subsets, approximately 0.2 ug of genomic DNA, equivalent to 25,000 to 35,000 T cell genomes, went into each replicate PCR. Purified libraries were quantified with a Qubit 3.0 fluorometer, sized on a Bioanalyzer 2100, and re-quantified with the KAPA Library Quantification kit. Every immunoSEQ 96-well plate was sequenced on a separate single-read 150-cycle Illumina NextSeq 550 flow cell. On the study's bioinformatics: The immunoSEQ output contained only junctional sequences without quality scores, so filtering could not match that applied to full-length reads. To assign V/J genes and CDR3, sequences were annotated using PyIR, a Python wrapper for IgBLAST v1.9, with IMGT germline references. Reads were filtered out if the reads had weak V/J assignments (E-value above 1e-6), no CDR3, stop codons, out-of-frame junctions, or ambiguous translated residues. V3J clonotypes were defined by identical inferred V gene, J gene, and CDR3 amino acid sequence. The percentage overlap between two repertoires was calculated by dividing the number of shared unique clonotypes by the size of the smaller repertoire. Three approaches were used to assess repertoire richness: RTK rarefaction, the Chao1 estimator, and Recon v2.1 estimates of unobserved clonotypes. Generation probabilities were computed with OLGA for all TCRbeta clonotypes obtained by the gDNA method from several donors. TCRdb limited this immuneACCESS table to in-frame rearrangements with V and J called. A share of clones is missing; checked studies link under half to unresolved V genes, and the rest is unexplained. The D gene and trimming were derived from the DNA, and the V and J assignments and clone size from that table. This sample lists 2 million to 2.5 million clones; around 95% were detected once. The top ten clones comprise 0.13% of the sample.

The data derive from a study of shared clonotypes between healthy human individuals (dated by TCRdb to the early 2020s). Study-level background: A couple of women and a few men aged 18 to 49 years were included in the cohort. For each donor, CD4 naive and CD4 memory were each run on three plates, CD8 naive on two plates, and CD8 memory on one plate. To estimate repertoire size and how much clonotype sharing occurs between individuals, the study deeply sequenced the blood TCR repertoires of five healthy adults. To increase sequencing depth and limit assay-specific biases, TCR repertoire library preparation and sequencing were carried out by different laboratories using diverse techniques. Each donor's leukapheresis produced roughly between about 0.9 and 9.5 billion PBMCs. Points the paper makes about the study in general: Incomplete sequencing was indicated by rarefaction of sorted-subset datasets, despite the large sequencing depth. Estimated clonotype richness was generally larger for naive than for memory subsets. Higher generation probabilities were observed for clonotypes shared by all four sorted-subset donors than for non-shared clonotypes. Because the study included only a small number of donors, the genetic and exposure-history diversity represented was limited. When four donors were compared, the shared fraction of clonotypes was around 5% for naive CD4, approximately 3.5% for naive CD8, about 2.4% for memory CD4, and around 0.4% for memory CD8. Only blood was sampled, and tissue TCR repertoires likely differ from those in blood. Pairwise subsampling led to the expectation that sequencing depth would affect the degree of clonotype sharing among donors.

The receptor chain draws on TRBV10-3 and TRBJ2-1; the D gene is perhaps TRBD2, from 6 matching bases. The sample consisted of naive CD4+ T cells sorted from blood. In light of the paper, this sample's cell subset or site label describes: CD45RA+ positively selected. The sequence derives from a man aged 18 to 30 in good health. The DNA reads as follows: TGTGCCATCAGTGAGGGCGGGGAGATCTACAATGAGCAGTTCTTC. It encodes CAISEGGEIYNEQFF.